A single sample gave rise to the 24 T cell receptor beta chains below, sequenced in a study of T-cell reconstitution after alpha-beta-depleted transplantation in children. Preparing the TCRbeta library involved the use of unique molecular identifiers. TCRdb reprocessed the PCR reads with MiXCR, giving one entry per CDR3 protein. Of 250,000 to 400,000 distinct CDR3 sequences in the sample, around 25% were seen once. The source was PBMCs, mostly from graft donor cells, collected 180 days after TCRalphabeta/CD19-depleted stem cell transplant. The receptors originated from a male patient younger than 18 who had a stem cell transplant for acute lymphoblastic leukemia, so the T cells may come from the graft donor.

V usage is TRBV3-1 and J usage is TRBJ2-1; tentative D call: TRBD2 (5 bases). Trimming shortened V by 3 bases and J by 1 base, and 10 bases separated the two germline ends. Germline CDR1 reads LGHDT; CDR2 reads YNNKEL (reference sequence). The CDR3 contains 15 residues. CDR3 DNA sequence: TGTGCCAGCAGCCACGACTACGGGTCCTACAATGAGCAGTTCTTC. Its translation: CASSHDYGSYNEQFF.

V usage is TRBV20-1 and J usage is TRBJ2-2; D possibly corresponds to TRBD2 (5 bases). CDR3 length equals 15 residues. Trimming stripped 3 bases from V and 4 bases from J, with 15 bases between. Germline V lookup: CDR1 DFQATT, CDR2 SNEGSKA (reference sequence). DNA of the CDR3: TGCAGTGCTAGGGCCGGAGGAGTAGGCACCGGGGAGCTGTTTTTT. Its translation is CSARAGGVGTGELFF.

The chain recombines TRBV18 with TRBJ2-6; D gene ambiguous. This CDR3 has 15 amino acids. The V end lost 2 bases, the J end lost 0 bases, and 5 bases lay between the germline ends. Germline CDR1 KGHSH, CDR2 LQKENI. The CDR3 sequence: CASSPMASGANVLTF. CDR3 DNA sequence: TGTGCCAGCTCACCAATGGCCTCTGGGGCCAACGTCCTGACTTTC. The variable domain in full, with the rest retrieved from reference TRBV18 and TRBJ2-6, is NAGVMQNPRHLVRRRGQEARLRCSPMKGHSHVYWYRQLPEEGLKFMVYLQKENIIDESGMPKERFSAEFPKEGPSILRIQQVVRGDSAAYFCASSPMASGANVLTFGAGSRLTVL.

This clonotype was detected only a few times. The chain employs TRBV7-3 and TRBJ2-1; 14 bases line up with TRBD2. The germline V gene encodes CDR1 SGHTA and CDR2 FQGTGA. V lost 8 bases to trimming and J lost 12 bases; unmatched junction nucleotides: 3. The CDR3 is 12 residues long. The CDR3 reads CASGLAGGRQFF. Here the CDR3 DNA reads TGTGCCAGCGGACTAGCGGGAGGAAGGCAGTTCTTC. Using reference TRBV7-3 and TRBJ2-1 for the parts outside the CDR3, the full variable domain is GAGVSQTPSNKVTEKGKYVELRCDPISGHTALYWYRQSLGQGPEFLIYFQGTGAADDSGLPNDRFFAVRPEGSVSTLKIQRTERGDSAVYLCASGLAGGRQFFGPGTRLTVL.

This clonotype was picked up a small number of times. In DNA form, the CDR3 reads TGCGCCAGCAGCTCGGGGACAGGGGTAGAAAAACTGTTTTTT. Translated: CASSSGTGVEKLFF. The chain joins TRBV5-1 to TRBJ1-4, with 10 bases fitting TRBD1. With V trimmed by 3 bases and J by 8 bases, 4 bases remained unmatched. CDR3 length: 14 residues. Germline V gene data show CDR1 as SGHRS and CDR2 as YFSETQ.

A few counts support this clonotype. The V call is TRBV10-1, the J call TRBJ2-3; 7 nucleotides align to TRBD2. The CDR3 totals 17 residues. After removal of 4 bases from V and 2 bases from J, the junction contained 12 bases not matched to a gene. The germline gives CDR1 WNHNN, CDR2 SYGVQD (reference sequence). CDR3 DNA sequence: TGCGCCAGCAGTGGGGAGGGACCGGTTTTCTCCACAGATACGCAGTATTTT. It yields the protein CASSGEGPVFSTDTQYF.

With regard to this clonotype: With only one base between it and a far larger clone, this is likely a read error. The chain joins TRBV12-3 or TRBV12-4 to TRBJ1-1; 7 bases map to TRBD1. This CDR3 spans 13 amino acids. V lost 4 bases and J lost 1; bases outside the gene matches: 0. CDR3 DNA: TGTGCCAGCAGTTCAGGGGGGAACACTGAAGCTTTCTTT. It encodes CASSSGGNTEAFF.

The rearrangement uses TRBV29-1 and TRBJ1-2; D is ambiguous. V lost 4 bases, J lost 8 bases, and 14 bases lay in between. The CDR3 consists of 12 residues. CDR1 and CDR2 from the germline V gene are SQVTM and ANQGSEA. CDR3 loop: CSVGSSYEGYTF. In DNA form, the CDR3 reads TGCAGCGTTGGCAGTTCCTACGAGGGCTACACCTTC.

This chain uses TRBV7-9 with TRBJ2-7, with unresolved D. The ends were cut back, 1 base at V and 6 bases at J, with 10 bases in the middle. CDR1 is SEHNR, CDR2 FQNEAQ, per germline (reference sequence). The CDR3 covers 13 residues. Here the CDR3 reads CASSLDKRLEQYF. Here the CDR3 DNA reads TGTGCCAGCAGCTTAGACAAACGGCTCGAGCAGTACTTC.

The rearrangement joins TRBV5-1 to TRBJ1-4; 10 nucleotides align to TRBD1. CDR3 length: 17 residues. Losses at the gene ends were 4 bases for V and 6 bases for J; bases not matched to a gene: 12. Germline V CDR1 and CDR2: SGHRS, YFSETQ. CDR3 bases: TGCGCCAGCAGCCGTCCCGGGACAGGGGACGGGGATGAAAAACTGTTTTTT. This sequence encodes CASSRPGTGDGDEKLFF.

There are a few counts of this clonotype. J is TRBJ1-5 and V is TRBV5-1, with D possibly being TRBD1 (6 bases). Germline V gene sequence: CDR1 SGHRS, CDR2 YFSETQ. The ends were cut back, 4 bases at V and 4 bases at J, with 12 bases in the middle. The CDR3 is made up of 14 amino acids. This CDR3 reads CASSTGPRNQPQHF. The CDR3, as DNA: TGCGCCAGCAGCACAGGGCCTAGGAATCAGCCCCAGCATTTT.

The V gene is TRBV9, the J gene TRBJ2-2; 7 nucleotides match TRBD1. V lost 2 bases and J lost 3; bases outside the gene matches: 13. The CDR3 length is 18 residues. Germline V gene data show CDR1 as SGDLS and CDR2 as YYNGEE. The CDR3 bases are TGTGCCAGCAGCGTTGGGTCCCGGGACAGTTGGGACACCGGGGAGCTGTTTTTT. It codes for CASSVGSRDSWDTGELFF.

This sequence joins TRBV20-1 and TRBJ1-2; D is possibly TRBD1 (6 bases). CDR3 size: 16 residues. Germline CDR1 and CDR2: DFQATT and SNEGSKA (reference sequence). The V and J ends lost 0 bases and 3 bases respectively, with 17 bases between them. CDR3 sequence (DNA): TGCAGTGCTAGAGATTTGAGGTCAGGGGTGGACTATGGCTACACCTTC. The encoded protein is CSARDLRSGVDYGYTF.

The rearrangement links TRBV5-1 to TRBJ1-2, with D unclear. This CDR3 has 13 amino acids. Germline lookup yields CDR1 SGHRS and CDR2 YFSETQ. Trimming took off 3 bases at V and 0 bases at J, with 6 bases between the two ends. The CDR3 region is CASSSRANYGYTF. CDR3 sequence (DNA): TGCGCCAGCAGCTCGCGAGCTAACTATGGCTACACCTTC. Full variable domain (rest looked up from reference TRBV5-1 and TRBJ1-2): KAGVTQTPRYLIKTRGQQVTLSCSPISGHRSVSWYQQTPGQGLQFLFEYFSETQRNKGNFPGRFSGRQFSNSRSEMNVSTLELGDSALYLCASSSRANYGYTFGSGTRLTVV.

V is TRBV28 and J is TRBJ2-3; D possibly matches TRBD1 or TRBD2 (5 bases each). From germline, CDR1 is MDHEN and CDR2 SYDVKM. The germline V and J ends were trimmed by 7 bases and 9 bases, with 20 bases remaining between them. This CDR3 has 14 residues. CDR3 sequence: CASIPTGRGPTQYF. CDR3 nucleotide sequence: TGTGCCAGCATCCCGACGGGGCGCGGTCCAACGCAGTATTTT.

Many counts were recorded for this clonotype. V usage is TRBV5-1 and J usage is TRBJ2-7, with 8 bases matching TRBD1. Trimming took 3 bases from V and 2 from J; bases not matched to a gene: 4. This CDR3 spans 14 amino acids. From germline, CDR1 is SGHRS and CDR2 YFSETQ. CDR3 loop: CASSSGQAAYEQYF. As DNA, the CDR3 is TGCGCCAGCAGCTCGGGACAGGCCGCCTACGAGCAGTACTTC.

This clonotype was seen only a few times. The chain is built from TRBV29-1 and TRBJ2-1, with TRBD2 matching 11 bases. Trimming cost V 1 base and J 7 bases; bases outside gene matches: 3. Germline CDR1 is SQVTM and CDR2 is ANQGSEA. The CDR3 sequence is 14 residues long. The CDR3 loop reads CSVEGTSGWNEQFF. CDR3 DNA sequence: TGCAGCGTTGAAGGGACTAGCGGGTGGAATGAGCAGTTCTTC.

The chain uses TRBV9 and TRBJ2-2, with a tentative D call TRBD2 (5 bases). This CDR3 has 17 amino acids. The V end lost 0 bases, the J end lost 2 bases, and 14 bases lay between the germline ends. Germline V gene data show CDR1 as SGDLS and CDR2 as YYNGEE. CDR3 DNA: TGTGCCAGCAGCGTAGGAATCGGGATACTTAACACCGGGGAGCTGTTTTTT. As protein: CASSVGIGILNTGELFF. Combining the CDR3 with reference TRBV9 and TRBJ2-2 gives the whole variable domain DSGVTQTPKHLITATGQRVTLRCSPRSGDLSVYWYQQSLDQGLQFLIQYYNGEERAKGNILERFSAQQFPDLHSELNLSSLELGDSALYFCASSVGIGILNTGELFFGEGSRLTVL.

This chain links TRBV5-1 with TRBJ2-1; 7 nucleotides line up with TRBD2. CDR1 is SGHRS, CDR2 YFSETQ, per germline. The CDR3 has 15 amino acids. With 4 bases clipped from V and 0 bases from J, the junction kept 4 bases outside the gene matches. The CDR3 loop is CASSGGGSSYNEQFF. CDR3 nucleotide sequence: TGCGCCAGCAGCGGGGGAGGGAGCTCCTACAATGAGCAGTTCTTC.

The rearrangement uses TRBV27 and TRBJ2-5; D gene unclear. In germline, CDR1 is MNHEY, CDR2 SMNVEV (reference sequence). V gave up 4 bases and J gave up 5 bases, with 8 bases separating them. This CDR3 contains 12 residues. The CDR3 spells CASSSLTETQYF. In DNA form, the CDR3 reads TGTGCCAGCAGTTCCTTGACCGAGACCCAGTACTTC.

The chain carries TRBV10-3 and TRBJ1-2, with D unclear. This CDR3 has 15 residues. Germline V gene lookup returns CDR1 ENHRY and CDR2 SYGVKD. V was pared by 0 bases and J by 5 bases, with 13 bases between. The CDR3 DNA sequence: TGTGCCATCAGTGAGTCTACAGTAGATGAATATGGCTACACCTTC. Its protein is CAISESTVDEYGYTF.

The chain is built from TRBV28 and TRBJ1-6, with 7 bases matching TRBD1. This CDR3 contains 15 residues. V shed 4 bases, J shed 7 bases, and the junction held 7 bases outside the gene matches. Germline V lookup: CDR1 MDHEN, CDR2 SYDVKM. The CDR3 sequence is CASSSPTGLNSPLHF. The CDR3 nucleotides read TGTGCCAGCAGTTCCCCGACAGGGTTGAATTCACCCCTCCACTTT.

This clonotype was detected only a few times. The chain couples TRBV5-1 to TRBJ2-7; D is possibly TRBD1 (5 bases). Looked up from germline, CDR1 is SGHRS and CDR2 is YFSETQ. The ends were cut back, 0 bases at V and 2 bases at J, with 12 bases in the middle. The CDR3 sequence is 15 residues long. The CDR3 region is CASSLEGLPPYEQYF. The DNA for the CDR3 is TGCGCCAGCAGCTTGGAGGGGCTACCCCCCTACGAGCAGTACTTC.

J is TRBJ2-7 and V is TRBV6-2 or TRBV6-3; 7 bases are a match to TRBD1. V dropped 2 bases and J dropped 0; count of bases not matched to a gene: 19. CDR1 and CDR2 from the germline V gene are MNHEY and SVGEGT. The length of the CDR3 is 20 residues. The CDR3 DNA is TGTGCCAGCAGTTACCCATCAGGACAGGTTGGCAGGACACACTCCTACGAGCAGTACTTC. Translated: CASSYPSGQVGRTHSYEQYF.